Following are 29 T cell receptor beta chains from one sample sequenced in a study of T-cell memory formation after mild COVID-19. MiXCR, run by TCRdb on the 5' RACE reads, gives a single entry per CDR3 protein. The sample has nearly 40,000 distinct CDR3 sequences, about 6.7% seen once; the top ten hold roughly 0.85%. Sequenced sample: PBMCs or a T cell subset sorted from them (not recorded which). The receptor source for this set is an adult who had mild COVID-19 (a few samples of this study predate the infection). Cell type and time point are not known.

The chain has TRBV18 and TRBJ2-7; possible D gene TRBD1, 6 bases. V was shortened by 4 bases and J by 6 bases, with 13 bases between the two germline ends. The CDR3 is 13 residues long. Germline V gene data show CDR1 as KGHSH and CDR2 as LQKENI. In DNA form, the CDR3 reads TGTGCCAGCTCACTAGAACAGGGTGGCGAGCAGTACTTC. Its translation: CASSLEQGGEQYF.

This clonotype has just a few counts. The chain uses TRBV7-6 and TRBJ2-2, with TRBD2 identical over 12 bases. This CDR3 is built from 17 residues. CDR1 is SGHVS and CDR2 is FNYEAQ in the germline V gene. Trimming at V came to 2 bases and at J to 3 bases, leaving 4 bases not matched to a gene. Here the CDR3 DNA reads TGTGCCAGCAGCTTAAGACTAGCGGGAGACGACACCGGGGAGCTGTTTTTT. Amino acids: CASSLRLAGDDTGELFF.

This clonotype has a handful of counts. This chain joins TRBV7-3 and TRBJ1-1, with no clear D. Germline CDR1 reads SGHTA; CDR2 reads FQGTGA. This CDR3 contains 15 residues. V was pared by 5 bases and J by 2 bases, with 15 bases between. This CDR3 is CASSPTMTLNTEAFF. The CDR3 nucleotides read TGTGCCAGCAGCCCTACTATGACTCTCAACACTGAAGCTTTCTTT.

This clonotype turned up a few times. The chain has TRBV7-2 and TRBJ1-2; D gene unclear. V was pared by 0 bases and J by 1 base, with 6 bases between. The CDR3 is made up of 14 amino acids. From germline, CDR1 is SGHTA and CDR2 FQGNSA. The chain's CDR3 is CASSLAGNNYGYTF. DNA for the CDR3: TGTGCCAGCAGCTTAGCGGGGAATAACTATGGCTACACCTTC.

This clonotype came up a few times. The chain uses TRBV5-4 and TRBJ2-7; 7 nucleotides agree with TRBD2. V lost 7 bases and J lost 6; bases outside the gene matches: 10. The CDR3 totals 13 residues. The germline V gene has CDR1 SGHNT and CDR2 YYREEE (reference sequence). The CDR3 here is CASGGGFGSEQYF. As DNA, the CDR3 is TGTGCCAGCGGGGGGGGTTTCGGGAGCGAGCAGTACTTC.

This clonotype was seen only a few times. The chain has TRBV20-1 and TRBJ1-2; 7 nucleotides line up with TRBD1. The CDR3 is 14 amino acids. The germline CDR1 and CDR2 sequences are DFQATT and SNEGSKA (reference sequence). Trimming removed 5 bases from V and 4 bases from J; junction bases left unmatched: 10. DNA of the CDR3: TGCAGTGCTCCACACAGGGGAAAAGCCTATGGCTACACCTTC. Amino acids: CSAPHRGKAYGYTF.

This clonotype has just a few counts. The chain is built from TRBV12-3 or TRBV12-4 and TRBJ2-3; TRBD2 aligns across 14 bases. J lost 4 bases, V lost 7 bases, and 7 bases had no gene match. The CDR3 extends over 16 amino acids. This CDR3 reads CASTTSGRAGADTQYF. CDR3 coding DNA: TGTGCCAGCACGACTAGCGGGAGGGCCGGGGCAGATACGCAGTATTTT.

This clonotype was counted many times. In nucleotides, the CDR3 is TGCGCCAGCAGCTTGATGGGGGTAGTGACTGAAGCTTTCTTT. It specifies CASSLMGVVTEAFF. V is TRBV5-1 and J is TRBJ1-1; tentatively, D is TRBD1 (5 bases). CDR1 is SGHRS and CDR2 is YFSETQ in the germline V gene. Trimming took 1 base from V and 5 from J, leaving 12 bases between them. This CDR3 spans 14 amino acids.

This clonotype was recorded many times. The chain uses TRBV24-1 and TRBJ2-1; 10 nucleotides agree with TRBD2. The CDR3 totals 15 residues. CDR1 and CDR2 from the germline V gene are KGHDR and SFDVKD. The ends lost 0 bases at V and 11 bases at J; junction bases unmatched: 6. The DNA for the CDR3 is TGTGCCACCAGTGATTTGGTTCTAGCGGGAGATCAGCAGTTCTTC. Translated: CATSDLVLAGDQQFF.

This clonotype has ten or more counts. This rearrangement joins TRBV10-3 to TRBJ2-5, with D unresolved. CDR1 and CDR2 (germline): ENHRY, SYGVKD. The CDR3 has 14 residues. Trimming took 0 bases from V and 3 from J, leaving 8 bases between them. CDR3: CAISESSMKETQYF. The CDR3 coding sequence is TGTGCCATCAGTGAGTCGTCCATGAAAGAGACCCAGTACTTC.

This clonotype occurred a few times. CDR3 in DNA: TGTGCCAGCAGCTTAGATTTGGGGGATAGCAATCAGCCCCAGCATTTT. It encodes CASSLDLGDSNQPQHF. The chain recombines TRBV7-9 with TRBJ1-5; tentative D call: TRBD1 (5 bases). This CDR3 spans 16 amino acids. V was cut by 1 base and J by 0 bases, with 10 bases left in between. From germline, CDR1 is SEHNR and CDR2 FQNEAQ (reference sequence).

This clonotype was picked up a small number of times. The chain recombines TRBV20-1 with TRBJ2-1, with TRBD2 matching over 8 bases. After removal of 0 bases from V and 7 bases from J, the junction contained 8 bases not matched to a gene. Germline assignment: CDR1 DFQATT and CDR2 SNEGSKA (reference sequence). The CDR3 loop spans 15 amino acids. The CDR3, as DNA: TGCAGTGCTAGAGATGGGACTAGAACTCAAAATGAGCAGTTCTTC. It specifies CSARDGTRTQNEQFF.

This clonotype was detected a few times. This chain uses TRBV15 with TRBJ1-3, with D perhaps TRBD1 (6 bases). Trimming took off 2 bases at V and 1 base at J, with 9 bases between the two ends. The CDR3 runs 15 residues. Germline CDR1 LNHNV, CDR2 YYDKDF (reference sequence). The CDR3 DNA sequence: TGTGCCACCAGCAGAAACCAGGGGTCTGGAAACACCATATATTTT. Its protein is CATSRNQGSGNTIYF.

This clonotype has a count of ten or more. V and J are TRBV12-3 or TRBV12-4 and TRBJ2-7; 7 bases align to TRBD2. The CDR3 consists of 13 residues. The V and J ends lost 6 bases and 4 bases, in that order; junction bases with no gene match: 6. The CDR3: CASRPSGAYEQYF. The CDR3 coding sequence is TGTGCCAGCAGGCCTAGCGGAGCTTACGAGCAGTACTTC.

This clonotype was observed many times. The chain carries TRBV4-3 and TRBJ2-3; D gene ambiguous. Germline V gene sequence: CDR1 LGHNA, CDR2 YSLEER. Trimming took off 3 bases at V and 7 bases at J, with 20 bases between the two ends. The CDR3 is 16 amino acids. In DNA, the CDR3 is TGCGCCAGCAGCCATGTCCCCAAGGGTATCCCAAATACGCAGTATTTT. It translates to CASSHVPKGIPNTQYF.

This clonotype was observed many times. In DNA, the CDR3 is TGTGCCAGCAGTTTAGCGGGACCTCGACCTAGCTCTGGGGCCAACGTCCTGACTTTC. Translating it yields CASSLAGPRPSSGANVLTF. V usage is TRBV12-3 or TRBV12-4 and J usage is TRBJ2-6; D is possibly TRBD1 or TRBD2 (5 bases each). This CDR3 is built from 19 residues. V dropped 0 bases and J dropped 0 bases, with 15 bases sitting between them.

This clonotype appeared many times. CDR3 in amino acids: CSVLGRASEQFF. In DNA, the CDR3 is TGCAGCGTCCTCGGAAGGGCGAGCGAGCAGTTCTTC. The chain links TRBV29-1 to TRBJ2-1; D is uncertain. The CDR3 totals 12 residues. V was shortened by 6 bases and J by 10 bases, with 16 bases between the two germline ends. CDR1 and CDR2 from the germline V gene are SQVTM and ANQGSEA.

The J gene is TRBJ2-2, the V gene TRBV24-1, with 12 bases lining up with TRBD2. CDR3 size: 17 residues. V dropped 2 bases and J dropped 3; count of bases not matched to a gene: 3. Germline assignment: CDR1 KGHDR and CDR2 SFDVKD. In nucleotides, the CDR3 is TGTGCCACCAGTGATTGGACTAGCGGGAAGTACACCGGGGAGCTGTTTTTT. This codes for CATSDWTSGKYTGELFF.

Ten or more counts support this clonotype. The V and J genes are TRBV24-1 and TRBJ1-5; D unclear. CDR1 is KGHDR and CDR2 is SFDVKD in the germline V gene. With 5 bases removed from V and 0 bases from J, the gap between germline ends came to 4 bases. The CDR3 runs 13 residues. Here the CDR3 reads CATSAYSNQPQHF. The DNA for the CDR3 is TGTGCCACCAGTGCGTATAGCAATCAGCCCCAGCATTTT.

This clonotype was found many times. The chain has TRBV6-6 and TRBJ2-2; D is possibly TRBD1 or TRBD2 (5 bases each). CDR1 is MNHNY and CDR2 is SVGAGI in the germline V gene (reference sequence). The CDR3 is 15 amino acids. Trimming removed 3 bases at V and 3 bases at J, with 11 bases between. Written as DNA, the CDR3 is TGTGCCAGCAGTTATCCGAGGGGATACACCGGGGAGCTGTTTTTT. This gives the protein CASSYPRGYTGELFF.

There are many counts of this clonotype. V is TRBV5-1 and J is TRBJ2-7; 8 bases agree with TRBD1. V was pared by 0 bases and J by 6 bases, with 8 bases of the junction left unmatched. Germline CDR1 and CDR2: SGHRS and YFSETQ. This CDR3 comprises 15 residues. CDR3 sequence: CASSLAAGQGVEQYF. The CDR3 DNA reads TGCGCCAGCAGCTTGGCCGCTGGACAGGGTGTCGAGCAGTACTTC.

The chain joins TRBV18 to TRBJ2-5; tentative D call: TRBD2 (7 bases). This CDR3 is built from 14 residues. Germline V gene lookup returns CDR1 KGHSH and CDR2 LQKENI. The V gene lost 6 bases and the J gene lost 5 bases, with 16 bases spanning the gap. The CDR3 nucleotides are TGTGCCAGCTCCCCTGCGGGGGCCCGTGAGACCCAGTACTTC. This gives the protein CASSPAGARETQYF. The full variable domain, with the rest looked up from reference TRBV18 and TRBJ2-5, is NAGVMQNPRHLVRRRGQEARLRCSPMKGHSHVYWYRQLPEEGLKFMVYLQKENIIDESGMPKERFSAEFPKEGPSILRIQQVVRGDSAAYFCASSPAGARETQYFGPGTRLLVL.

This clonotype came up a few times. The genes are TRBV20-1 and TRBJ2-7, with a tentative D call TRBD2 (6 bases). The V end lost 6 bases, the J end lost 2 bases, and 14 bases lay between the germline ends. The CDR3 contains 13 residues. From germline, CDR1 is DFQATT and CDR2 SNEGSKA (reference sequence). The CDR3 sequence: CSAKTPGAYEQYF. As DNA, the CDR3 is TGCAGTGCCAAGACCCCGGGAGCCTACGAGCAGTACTTC.

This clonotype came up many times. V and J are TRBV7-3 and TRBJ2-5; 7 positions agree with TRBD2. CDR3 length equals 15 residues. Germline assignment: CDR1 SGHTA and CDR2 FQGTGA. V was pared by 5 bases and J by 6 bases, with 12 bases of the junction left unmatched. CDR3 sequence: CASSPVAGDGQTQYF. The CDR3 DNA sequence: TGTGCCAGCAGCCCGGTGGCGGGGGATGGACAGACCCAGTACTTC.

The genes are TRBV5-4 and TRBJ2-5; D is possibly TRBD1 (6 bases). The CDR3 is 13 amino acids. Deletions cut 5 bases from V and 5 bases from J, with 13 bases between. Germline V gene data show CDR1 as SGHNT and CDR2 as YYREEE (reference sequence). The CDR3 region has the DNA TGTGCCAGCAGGTTTAACAGGGAGGAGACCCAGTACTTC. Protein: CASRFNREETQYF.

The sample holds many counts of this clonotype. The chain employs TRBV12-3 or TRBV12-4 and TRBJ2-1; TRBD2 matches at 7 bases. This CDR3 has 12 residues. V gave up 5 bases and J gave up 7 bases; unmatched junction bases: 2. CDR3 sequence reads: CASSTSVNEQFF. CDR3 DNA: TGTGCCAGCAGTACTAGCGTGAATGAGCAGTTCTTC.

This clonotype was counted many times. V usage is TRBV7-2 and J usage is TRBJ2-2; 8 bases fit TRBD2. Germline-derived CDR1 and CDR2 are SGHTA and FQGNSA. Trimming at V came to 4 bases and at J to 1 base, leaving 5 bases not matched to a gene. This CDR3 contains 16 residues. In nucleotides, the CDR3 is TGTGCCAGCAGCTCGGGACTAGTCAAGAACACCGGGGAGCTGTTTTTT. Protein product: CASSSGLVKNTGELFF.

This clonotype turned up a few times. V is TRBV4-2 and J is TRBJ1-4; 10 bases align to TRBD1. Germline V gene data show CDR1 as LGHNA and CDR2 as YNFKEQ. The CDR3 is 14 residues long. The V gene end was trimmed by 5 bases and the J gene end by 8 bases; junction bases not matched to a gene: 5. CDR3 bases: TGTGCCAGCAGCTTAGGGACAGGGGAAGAAAAACTGTTTTTT. This codes for CASSLGTGEEKLFF.

The rearrangement uses TRBV4-1 and TRBJ1-2; 8 bases match TRBD1. Germline lookup yields CDR1 MGHRA and CDR2 YSYEKL. The V segment lost 1 base and the J segment 8 bases; nucleotides outside the gene matches: 6. This CDR3 has 14 amino acids. The CDR3 nucleotides read TGCGCCAGCAGCCAAGTTCAGGGGGCGCAAGGCTACACCTTC. It encodes CASSQVQGAQGYTF.